Following are 27 T cell receptor beta chains from one sample sequenced in a study of T cell responses to AZD1222 COVID-19 vaccine (dated by TCRdb to the early 2020s). To prepare the library, the immunoSEQ multiplex PCR assay was applied. TCRdb re-hosts the immuneACCESS table, in-frame sequences only. Its copies lack some clones; in the studies checked, an unresolved V gene accounts for under half of them, and the cause for the rest is not known. Present in this sample are about 140,000 clones, more than 85% of which were seen just once. The ten most abundant clones make up around 3% of the sample. What the time point label conveys for this sample: baseline before first vaccination. This material consisted of peripheral blood, taken on day 0 of AZD1222 vaccination. These receptor sequences come from an adult in good health.

The V and J genes are TRBV30 and TRBJ1-5; D is unresolved. There are 13 residues in the CDR3. The V end lost 2 bases, the J end lost 5 bases, and 10 bases lay between the germline ends. From germline, CDR1 is GTSNPN and CDR2 SVGIG (reference sequence). CDR3 in DNA: TGTGCCTGGAGTTCCTCCCCTGATCAGCCCCAGCATTTT. This encodes CAWSSSPDQPQHF.

This rearrangement joins TRBV7-9 to TRBJ2-5, with D tentatively TRBD2 (7 bases). The CDR3 is 17 amino acids. Germline assignment: CDR1 SEHNR and CDR2 FQNEAQ (reference sequence). Trimming removed 2 bases at V and 3 bases at J, with 19 bases between. Written as DNA, the CDR3 is TGTGCCAGCAGCTTAACTAGAGGGGGGGCCCGAAAAGAGACCCAGTACTTC. The encoded protein is CASSLTRGGARKETQYF.

The CDR3 reads CASTASLNTEAFF. In nucleotides, the CDR3 is TGTGCCAGCACAGCATCGTTGAACACTGAAGCTTTCTTT. V is TRBV6-5 and J is TRBJ1-1; D is unresolved. Trimming removed 7 bases at V and 0 bases at J, with 9 bases between. CDR3 size: 13 residues. Germline loops: CDR1 MNHEY, CDR2 SVGAGI.

The J gene is TRBJ2-7, the V gene TRBV3-1 (or the pseudogene TRBV3-2); 10 nucleotides align to TRBD1. The CDR3 has 14 amino acids. Germline CDR1 reads LGHDT; CDR2 reads YNNKEL (reference sequence). V lost 7 bases, J lost 6 bases, and 9 bases stayed unmatched. The DNA of the CDR3 is TGTGCCAGCACCAGGGGACAGGGGAACGCCGAGCAGTACTTC. Its translation: CASTRGQGNAEQYF.

Here the CDR3 DNA reads TGCGCCAGCAGCCAAAGACTAGCGGCCAATGAGCAGTTCTTC. This sequence encodes CASSQRLAANEQFF. The chain uses TRBV4-3 and TRBJ2-1; 9 bases agree with TRBD2. Trimming at V came to 2 bases and at J to 6 bases, leaving 2 bases not matched to a gene. The CDR3 runs to 14 residues. Germline V lookup: CDR1 LGHNA, CDR2 YSLEER.

J is TRBJ1-2 and V is TRBV28; D not certain. Germline V gene sequence: CDR1 MDHEN, CDR2 SYDVKM. The CDR3 has 12 residues. The V end was cut by 5 bases, the J end by 4 bases, with 8 bases between. In DNA, the CDR3 is TGTGCCAGCAGTCCCCCGGGCTATGGCTACACCTTC. Protein sequence: CASSPPGYGYTF.

V and J are TRBV6-2 or TRBV6-3 and TRBJ1-5, with D possibly TRBD1 on 6 matching bases. The ends were cut back, 2 bases at V and 1 base at J, with 18 bases in the middle. The CDR3 sequence is 18 residues long. Per germline, CDR1 MNHEY and CDR2 SVGEGT. CDR3: CASSYDTKQGLSNQPQHF. CDR3 bases: TGTGCCAGCAGTTACGATACCAAACAGGGATTAAGCAATCAGCCCCAGCATTTT.

This rearrangement joins TRBV7-9 to TRBJ1-5; D unclear. Germline V gene data show CDR1 as SEHNR and CDR2 as FQNEAQ (reference sequence). The CDR3 spans 10 residues. V was clipped by 3 bases and J by 12 bases, with 6 bases between them. CDR3 loop: CASSFNHQHF. The CDR3 DNA reads TGTGCCAGCAGCTTTAATCACCAGCATTTT.

This chain uses TRBV5-4 with TRBJ1-4; the D is unclear. Germline assignment: CDR1 SGHNT and CDR2 YYREEE (reference sequence). The CDR3 has 14 amino acids. V lost 4 bases and J lost 5, with 12 bases in between. The CDR3 DNA follows: TGTGCCAGCAGCCCCCCGGGTCCAAATGAAAAACTGTTTTTT. Translated: CASSPPGPNEKLFF.

The gene calls are TRBV7-2 and TRBJ1-2, with 8 bases matching TRBD1. Germline V gene lookup returns CDR1 SGHTA and CDR2 FQGNSA. The CDR3 covers 14 residues. V trimming: 7 bases; J trimming: 3 bases; junction bases outside the gene matches: 7. CDR3 in amino acids: CASKAGGDDYGYTF. CDR3 nucleotides: TGTGCCAGCAAGGCAGGGGGCGATGACTATGGCTACACCTTC.

This chain links TRBV6-2 or TRBV6-3 with TRBJ2-3; 13 bases are shared with TRBD2. CDR3 size: 17 residues. CDR1 and CDR2 from the germline V gene are MNHEY and SVGEGT. V gave up 5 bases and J gave up 5 bases; unmatched junction bases: 10. The CDR3 region is CASSRSTGLAGRDTQYF. The CDR3 DNA follows: TGTGCCAGCAGTCGTTCGACGGGACTAGCGGGAAGAGATACGCAGTATTTT.

The chain uses TRBV5-1 and TRBJ2-7, with unresolved D. The CDR3 is made up of 13 amino acids. Germline V CDR1 and CDR2: SGHRS, YFSETQ. Deletions cut 5 bases from V and 1 base from J, with 10 bases between. The CDR3 region has the DNA TGCGCCAGCAGTGTCGGCGGATCCTACGAGCAGTACTTC. It specifies CASSVGGSYEQYF.

This chain joins TRBV4-3 and TRBJ1-2; 7 bases are shared with TRBD1. Trimming took 0 bases from V and 9 from J; bases not matched to a gene: 4. Germline values: CDR1 LGHNA, CDR2 YSLEER. This CDR3 is 13 amino acids long. This chain's CDR3 is CASSQEAGGSYTF. In DNA, the CDR3 is TGCGCCAGCAGCCAAGAGGCAGGGGGAAGCTACACCTTC.

This chain joins TRBV9 and TRBJ2-5, with 7 positions matching TRBD2. CDR1 and CDR2 from the germline V gene are SGDLS and YYNGEE. The CDR3 extends over 16 amino acids. With 4 bases clipped from V and 2 bases from J, the junction kept 11 bases outside the gene matches. DNA for the CDR3: TGTGCCAGCAGCTATGCTACGGCTAGCGGACAAGAGACCCAGTACTTC. Translating it yields CASSYATASGQETQYF.

The CDR3 DNA follows: TGTGCCTCCAGGGGGTTATCCGGGGAGCTGTTTTTT. It codes for CASRGLSGELFF. The genes are TRBV19 and TRBJ2-2; 7 nucleotides agree with TRBD1. Trimming took 11 bases from V and 6 from J; bases not matched to a gene: 6. Germline CDR1 reads LNHDA; CDR2 reads SQIVND (reference sequence). The CDR3 extends over 12 amino acids.

The V gene is TRBV28, the J gene TRBJ1-4; D is undetermined. This CDR3 has 14 residues. V was cut by 3 bases and J by 6 bases, with 11 bases left in between. Germline V gene sequence: CDR1 MDHEN, CDR2 SYDVKM. DNA for the CDR3: TGTGCCAGCAGTTTGGTACAGAAATATGAAAAACTGTTTTTT. Its protein product is CASSLVQKYEKLFF.

The CDR3 bases are TGTGCCAGCAGCTTAGTGGCGGGAGAGGTCCATGAGCAGTTCTTC. This gives the protein CASSLVAGEVHEQFF. The chain uses TRBV11-3 and TRBJ2-1; 7 bases are shared with TRBD2. CDR3 size: 15 residues. V was pared by 1 base and J by 8 bases, with 8 bases of the junction left unmatched. Germline assignment: CDR1 SGHNT and CDR2 YENEEA.

The chain links TRBV18 to TRBJ2-1; TRBD2 matches 10 bases. The CDR3 runs 16 residues. Losses at the gene ends were 1 base for V and 2 bases for J; bases not matched to a gene: 2. Germline CDR1 is KGHSH and CDR2 is LQKENI. This chain's CDR3 is CASSPQAGGPYNEQFF. For the CDR3, the DNA is TGTGCCAGCTCACCACAAGCGGGAGGGCCCTACAATGAGCAGTTCTTC.

The chain combines TRBV19 with TRBJ1-2; 10 bases are shared with TRBD1. Germline V gene data show CDR1 as LNHDA and CDR2 as SQIVND (reference sequence). The junction had 8 bases not matched to a gene; V was cut back by 3 bases and J by 4 bases. CDR3 size: 16 residues. CDR3 sequence (DNA): TGTGCCAGTAGTATTCCGCGGGACAGGGGACTCTATGGCTACACCTTC. Amino acid sequence: CASSIPRDRGLYGYTF.

This chain joins TRBV15 and TRBJ1-4; D possibly corresponds to TRBD1 (5 bases). CDR3 length equals 16 residues. Germline CDR1 LNHNV, CDR2 YYDKDF (reference sequence). Trimming removed 1 base from V and 0 bases from J, with 9 bases in between. The DNA for the CDR3 is TGTGCCACCAGCAGAGCAGGGAGGGCAACTAATGAAAAACTGTTTTTT. It yields the protein CATSRAGRATNEKLFF.

V gene TRBV19 combines with J gene TRBJ2-7; D unclear. The CDR3 consists of 15 residues. Germline V lookup: CDR1 LNHDA, CDR2 SQIVND (reference sequence). With 7 bases removed from V and 2 bases from J, the gap between germline ends came to 18 bases. DNA of the CDR3: TGTGCCAGTACCCCCTTTGTCGGCGCCGCCTACGAGCAGTACTTC. Translating gives CASTPFVGAAYEQYF.

The chain carries TRBV7-3 and TRBJ1-6; D not resolved. The germline V gene encodes CDR1 SGHTA and CDR2 FQGTGA. The CDR3 totals 13 residues. V lost 5 bases to trimming and J lost 10 bases, with 12 bases between them. The CDR3 bases are TGTGCCAGCAGCATAGCACCAGAGTCACCCCTCCACTTT. Protein product: CASSIAPESPLHF. Drawing the rest from reference TRBV7-3 and TRBJ1-6, the complete variable domain is GAGVSQTPSNKVTEKGKYVELRCDPISGHTALYWYRQSLGQGPEFLIYFQGTGAADDSGLPNDRFFAVRPEGSVSTLKIQRTERGDSAVYLCASSIAPESPLHFGNGTRLTVT.

This clone is a singleton in its sample. The rearrangement joins TRBV9 to TRBJ2-2; D may match TRBD1 or TRBD2 (5 bases each). The CDR3 spans 15 residues. Per germline, CDR1 SGDLS and CDR2 YYNGEE. Deletions cut 3 bases from V and 1 base from J, with 10 bases between. CDR3 bases: TGTGCCAGCAGCGCGAGGGGACGGAACACCGGGGAGCTGTTTTTT. Translation gives CASSARGRNTGELFF.

V usage is TRBV7-8 and J usage is TRBJ2-7, with D tentatively TRBD1 or TRBD2 (5 bases each). Germline V gene data show CDR1 as SGHVS and CDR2 as FQNEAQ. V was clipped by 4 bases and J by 3 bases, with 16 bases between them. CDR3 size: 15 residues. The CDR3 reads CASSYPGDGLYEQYF. The CDR3 region has the DNA TGTGCCAGCAGCTACCCCGGGGACGGCCTCTACGAGCAGTACTTC.

The DNA of the CDR3 is TGTGCCAGCAGCTTGGATGCGGGGATTAGCGTCTACACCTTC. It is translated as CASSLDAGISVYTF. The rearrangement joins TRBV5-5 to TRBJ1-2; no clear D gene. Looked up from germline, CDR1 is SGHKS and CDR2 is YYEKEE (reference sequence). Trimming stripped 0 bases from V and 10 bases from J, with 16 bases between. CDR3 length equals 14 residues.

The chain combines TRBV6-6 with TRBJ1-1; 9 bases are shared with TRBD1. The ends lost 6 bases at V and 1 base at J; junction bases unmatched: 6. Germline loops: CDR1 MNHNY, CDR2 SVGAGI (reference sequence). This CDR3 comprises 15 residues. The CDR3 DNA reads as TGTGCCAGCAGCCTTCTGACAGGGGGGAACACTGAAGCTTTCTTT. Encoded protein: CASSLLTGGNTEAFF.

This clone showed up just once. The rearrangement links TRBV30 to TRBJ1-1; possible D gene TRBD1, 6 bases. The CDR3 has 14 amino acids. Germline V CDR1 and CDR2: GTSNPN, SVGIG (reference sequence). V dropped 4 bases and J dropped 1 base, with 13 bases sitting between them. CDR3 coding DNA: TGTGCCTGGAATTCAGGGGTGGGGAACACTGAAGCTTTCTTT. Its translation is CAWNSGVGNTEAFF.